This note documents a single T cell receptor (beta chain) sequence. This record belongs to a study of early T cells in non-severe SARS-CoV-2 infection. TCRdb independently ran MiXCR on the 5' RACE reads; one entry per CDR3 protein. The table includes more than 85,000 distinct CDR3 sequences, about 15% detected once. With 3 bases removed from V and 5 bases from J, the gap between germline ends came to 17 bases. This CDR3 has 15 amino acids. CDR1 and CDR2 (germline): SEHNR, FQNEAQ (reference sequence). V usage is TRBV7-9 and J usage is TRBJ2-7; D may be TRBD2 (6 bases). Sequencing was carried out using whole blood. The receptor was isolated from an adult who was a healthcare worker with PCR-confirmed SARS-CoV-2 infection or an uninfected control (not recorded which). As DNA, the CDR3 is TGTGCCAGCAGCTTTTGCGGGACCCTCTGCGACGAGCAGTACTTC. This sequence encodes CASSFCGTLCDEQYF.